A single count supports the clone carrying this TCR beta chain. This sample is drawn from a study of blood T cell repertoires in COVID-19. Overall study context: T cells, B-cell-depleted T cells, or PBMCs provided the cDNA or gDNA that served as material.

Assay used: immunoSEQ multiplex PCR; TCRdb lists only in-frame clones, some missing. The repertoire has about 250,000 clones, about 89% of them found once; the top ten carry just under 9%. The V end was cut by 3 bases, the J end by 5 bases, with 20 bases between. This CDR3 is built from 15 residues. Germline-derived CDR1 and CDR2 are DFQATT and SNEGSKA (reference sequence). Across about two dozen US areas, participants ranged in age from 18 to 89 years. Cohort assignment relied on participant-reported clinical history. Donors of Cohort 3 who recovered were those that had two negative PCRs, clearance, or symptom resolution.

The rearrangement uses TRBV20-1 and TRBJ2-7; weak D call: TRBD2 (6 bases). Material: PBMCs or T cells enriched from blood (not recorded which). This TCR was recovered from a man aged 35-49 years who had recovered from COVID-19. CDR3 DNA sequence: TGCAGTGCTAGTTTTGGCGGGACCGACCCCGACGAGCAGTACTTC. It specifies CSASFGGTDPDEQYF.